The 24 T cell receptor beta chains in this list originate from one sample, sequenced in a study of T cells in Graves' hyperthyroidism and ophthalmopathy. Template material for amplifying TCR beta CDR3 regions consisted of RNA transcripts. TCR CDR3 regions were first amplified by RT-PCR with HTBI primers. TCRdb reprocessed the multiplex PCR reads via MiXCR and lists one record per CDR3 protein. The table includes under 300,000 distinct CDR3 sequences, nearly 15% detected once. The specimen was blood. These receptors were obtained from a woman aged 45-65 years with Graves' hyperthyroidism that later progressed to Graves' ophthalmopathy.

Details on this clonotype: Just one base apart from a much larger clone, this may be a read error. The chain has TRBV20-1 and TRBJ2-2, with a weak D call TRBD2 (6 bases). CDR1 and CDR2 (germline): DFQATT, SNEGSKA (reference sequence). The CDR3 has 13 residues. V was cut by 3 bases and J by 6 bases, with 11 bases left in between. This CDR3 is CSARGDCSGELFF. The CDR3 DNA reads TGCAGTGCTAGGGGGGACTGCTCCGGGGAGCTGTTTTTT.

This clonotype appeared many times. As DNA, the CDR3 is TGTGCCACCAGCAGAGGGGGGGTGGGGCAAGAGACCCAGTACTTC. Its translation: CATSRGGVGQETQYF. The chain combines TRBV15 with TRBJ2-5; possible D gene TRBD2, 6 bases. There are 15 residues in the CDR3. V was shortened by 1 base and J by 2 bases, with 11 bases between the two germline ends. Germline V CDR1 and CDR2: LNHNV, YYDKDF (reference sequence).

This clonotype was seen many times. V is TRBV11-2 and J is TRBJ2-4, with D possibly called TRBD1 or TRBD2 (6 bases each). V gave up 5 bases and J gave up 7 bases, with 15 bases separating them. Germline CDR1 is SGHAT and CDR2 is FQNNGV. The CDR3 extends over 14 amino acids. CDR3 DNA: TGTGCCAGCAGCCTATTGAGGGGGGCCAACATTCAGTACTTC. This translates into CASSLLRGANIQYF. Looking up the rest from reference TRBV11-2 and TRBJ2-4 gives the full variable domain: EAGVAQSPRYKIIEKRQSVAFWCNPISGHATLYWYQQILGQGPKLLIQFQNNGVVDDSQLPKDRFSAERLKGVDSTLKIQPAKLEDSAVYLCASSLLRGANIQYFGAGTRLSVL.

The table lists this clonotype with many counts. This rearrangement joins TRBV6-1 to TRBJ1-5; D is ambiguous. CDR1 MNHNS and CDR2 SASEGT come from the germline V gene. Trimming cost V 5 bases and J 0 bases, with 8 bases left between them. The CDR3 totals 14 residues. In nucleotides, the CDR3 is TGTGCCAGCAGTTCGCCTAATAGCAATCAGCCCCAGCATTTT. Protein sequence: CASSSPNSNQPQHF.

This clonotype came up many times. V gene TRBV28 combines with J gene TRBJ2-7; the match to TRBD1 covers 7 bases. V dropped 2 bases and J dropped 2; count of bases not matched to a gene: 3. Germline-derived CDR1 and CDR2 are MDHEN and SYDVKM. CDR3 length: 14 amino acids. Written as DNA, the CDR3 is TGTGCCAGCAGTTTAGGGACAGAAGCCTACGAGCAGTACTTC. This codes for CASSLGTEAYEQYF.

This clonotype appeared many times. The chain has TRBV20-1 and TRBJ1-1; D might be TRBD1 (5 bases). The CDR3 covers 14 residues. Trimming removed 2 bases at V and 7 bases at J, with 17 bases between. Looked up from germline, CDR1 is DFQATT and CDR2 is SNEGSKA (reference sequence). The CDR3 reads CSARLRGGGGEAFF. In DNA, the CDR3 is TGCAGTGCTAGACTCCGGGGCGGAGGTGGTGAAGCTTTCTTT.

There are many counts of this clonotype. The chain carries TRBV5-1 and TRBJ2-7, with D possibly being TRBD1 or TRBD2 (5 bases each). V was clipped by 3 bases and J by 5 bases, with 15 bases between them. There are 14 residues in the CDR3. Germline CDR1 reads SGHRS; CDR2 reads YFSETQ. CDR3 coding DNA: TGCGCCAGCAGCTCCACGCGAGGGGTCCACGAGCAGTACTTC. This codes for CASSSTRGVHEQYF.

The rearrangement links TRBV7-9 to TRBJ2-7; 8 positions match TRBD2. The ends lost 1 base at V and 1 base at J; junction bases unmatched: 3. The CDR3 runs to 15 residues. CDR1 is SEHNR and CDR2 is FQNEAQ in the germline V gene (reference sequence). CDR3 sequence reads: CASSLVSGRSYEQYF. In nucleotides, the CDR3 is TGTGCCAGCAGCTTAGTGAGCGGGAGATCCTACGAGCAGTACTTC.

This clonotype has ten or more counts. This rearrangement joins TRBV12-3 or TRBV12-4 to TRBJ2-7; 11 bases line up with TRBD2. V lost 7 bases to trimming and J lost 3 bases; unmatched junction nucleotides: 2. The CDR3 length is 13 residues. The CDR3: CASKLAGVYEQYF. Written as DNA, the CDR3 is TGTGCCAGCAAACTAGCGGGGGTCTACGAGCAGTACTTC.

This clonotype came up a few times. V and J are TRBV20-1 and TRBJ1-2; D may be TRBD1 (6 bases). Germline V gene sequence: CDR1 DFQATT, CDR2 SNEGSKA (reference sequence). The CDR3 contains 14 residues. Trimming pared 6 bases from V and 10 bases from J, leaving 24 bases between. CDR3 in amino acids: CSANPQGEILPYTF. CDR3 in DNA: TGCAGTGCCAACCCACAGGGCGAGATTCTCCCCTACACCTTC.

This clonotype was seen more than once but under ten times. The chain is built from TRBV19 and TRBJ1-2; TRBD1 is a possible D gene (6 bases). The CDR3 has 14 amino acids. With 5 bases removed from V and 8 bases from J, the gap between germline ends came to 18 bases. Germline V gene lookup returns CDR1 LNHDA and CDR2 SQIVND (reference sequence). The CDR3 loop is CASSLGGMRRGYTF. The CDR3 nucleotides are TGTGCCAGTAGTTTGGGGGGCATGAGAAGGGGCTACACCTTC.

This clonotype has ten or more counts. The chain combines TRBV3-1 with TRBJ2-1, with 7 bases lining up with TRBD2. CDR3 size: 16 residues. V was clipped by 0 bases and J by 7 bases; unmatched bases: 9. CDR1 and CDR2 (germline): LGHDT, YNNKEL (reference sequence). The CDR3, as DNA: TGTGCCAGCAGCCAAGATCTGGCGGGAGCTACGAATGAGCAGTTCTTC. Translation: CASSQDLAGATNEQFF.

This clonotype has ten or more counts. This chain joins TRBV11-2 and TRBJ2-1; the D gene is possibly TRBD2 (6 bases). CDR3 length: 17 residues. Germline values: CDR1 SGHAT, CDR2 FQNNGV. Trimming left V 5 bases short and J 3 bases short, with 20 bases between. CDR3 protein: CASSPGIREKGYNEQFF. DNA of the CDR3: TGTGCCAGCAGCCCAGGGATTCGGGAGAAAGGCTACAATGAGCAGTTCTTC.

This clonotype was recorded at least ten times. V gene TRBV19 combines with J gene TRBJ2-3; 7 bases agree with TRBD1. There are 15 residues in the CDR3. V lost 5 bases and J lost 1; bases outside the gene matches: 6. In germline, CDR1 is LNHDA, CDR2 SQIVND (reference sequence). The CDR3 bases are TGTGCCAGTAGTCCCAGACAGGGAGGCACAGATACGCAGTATTTT. This sequence encodes CASSPRQGGTDTQYF.

This clonotype showed up many times. The chain carries TRBV27 and TRBJ1-2; D ambiguous. From germline, CDR1 is MNHEY and CDR2 SMNVEV (reference sequence). The CDR3 consists of 11 residues. V lost 5 bases and J 11 bases, leaving 12 bases between the germline ends. The CDR3 DNA sequence: TGTGCCAGCAGTACTTCTGTGGCTTACACCTTC. It specifies CASSTSVAYTF.

In its sample, this clonotype was seen many times. The chain links TRBV27 to TRBJ2-5; 8 nucleotides match TRBD1. V lost 7 bases and J lost 5; bases outside the gene matches: 12. Germline CDR1 and CDR2: MNHEY and SMNVEV (reference sequence). This CDR3 comprises 15 residues. The CDR3 loop is CASKLGQGAWETQYF. CDR3 coding DNA: TGTGCCAGCAAACTAGGTCAGGGGGCATGGGAGACCCAGTACTTC.

This clonotype was seen repeatedly, ten times or more. This rearrangement joins TRBV2 to TRBJ1-5; D uncertain. Germline-derived CDR1 and CDR2 are SNHLY and FYNNEI. This CDR3 contains 13 residues. The V and J ends lost 7 bases and 7 bases respectively, with 14 bases between them. The CDR3 bases are TGTGCCAGCAACATCGGGGTAAGACAGCCCCAGCATTTT. Its translation is CASNIGVRQPQHF.

V is TRBV5-1 and J is TRBJ2-3, with 7 positions matching TRBD1. After removal of 2 bases from V and 4 bases from J, the junction contained 7 bases not matched to a gene. CDR1 is SGHRS, CDR2 YFSETQ, per germline. This CDR3 comprises 15 residues. CDR3 DNA sequence: TGCGCCAGCAGCTTACAGGGGATCGGCGCAGATACGCAGTATTTT. Its translation is CASSLQGIGADTQYF.

Ten or more counts support this clonotype. V gene TRBV9 combines with J gene TRBJ2-7; 16 bases are a match to TRBD2. V lost 3 bases, J lost 2 bases, and 8 bases stayed unmatched. Germline CDR1 SGDLS, CDR2 YYNGEE. The CDR3 runs 18 residues. The CDR3 DNA is TGTGCCAGCAGCGCGGGACTAGCGGGAGGGCCGAGGACCTACGAGCAGTACTTC. Residues: CASSAGLAGGPRTYEQYF.

This clonotype was detected ten times or more. The rearrangement joins TRBV2 to TRBJ2-5, with 9 nucleotides matching TRBD1. Trimming cost V 6 bases and J 5 bases; bases outside gene matches: 10. The CDR3 consists of 15 residues. Per the germline V gene, CDR1 is SNHLY and CDR2 is FYNNEI. CDR3 nucleotides: TGTGCCAGCAGGGGGGACAGGGCCAATTGGGAGACCCAGTACTTC. Translating gives CASRGDRANWETQYF.

The chain is built from TRBV7-9 and TRBJ1-6; a weak D match, TRBD1 (5 bases). CDR3 length: 14 residues. The V and J ends lost 3 bases and 8 bases respectively, with 11 bases between them. The germline V gene encodes CDR1 SEHNR and CDR2 FQNEAQ (reference sequence). The CDR3 sequence is CASSFAGFYSPLHF. DNA for the CDR3: TGTGCCAGCAGCTTCGCAGGGTTTTATTCACCCCTCCACTTT.

Many counts were recorded for this clonotype. The chain employs TRBV20-1 and TRBJ1-5, with TRBD1 as a possible D gene (6 bases). In germline, CDR1 is DFQATT, CDR2 SNEGSKA (reference sequence). Trimming took off 6 bases at V and 0 bases at J, with 9 bases between the two ends. The length of the CDR3 is 13 residues. CDR3 bases: TGCAGTGCACTAGGGGGTAGCAATCAGCCCCAGCATTTT. Its translation is CSALGGSNQPQHF.

On this clonotype itself: Being one base from a much bigger clone, this may be a read error. CDR3 protein: CDSSFSSNQPQHF. Here the CDR3 DNA reads TGTGACAGCAGTTTCAGTAGCAATCAGCCCCAGCATTTT. The gene calls are TRBV12-3 or TRBV12-4 and TRBJ1-5; no reliable D call. This CDR3 comprises 13 residues.

The chain uses TRBV11-1 and TRBJ2-1; D remains ambiguous. The germline gives CDR1 SGHAT, CDR2 FQDESV (reference sequence). This CDR3 is 13 amino acids long. Trimming took 0 bases from V and 13 from J, leaving 13 bases between them. The CDR3 DNA sequence: TGTGCCAGCAGCTTAGCAGGCGGCCCCACCCAGTTCTTC. It is translated as CASSLAGGPTQFF.